These 7 T cell receptor beta chains were all obtained from the same sample, sequenced in a study of T cell changes during pregnancy in multiple sclerosis. The assay was immunoSEQ multiplex PCR, and TCRdb's table has in-frame clones only and misses some. The table has about 92,000 clones, 92% seen once. The sequences come from peripheral blood, collected in the first trimester of pregnancy. The receptors derive from a female donor with multiple sclerosis, enrolled in a pregnancy study.

In its sample, this clone was seen once. V is TRBV9 and J is TRBJ1-3; weak D call: TRBD1 (6 bases). V was clipped by 3 bases and J by 0 bases, with 13 bases between them. The germline V gene encodes CDR1 SGDLS and CDR2 YYNGEE. The CDR3 is 16 amino acids. In DNA, the CDR3 is TGTGCCAGCAGCGAACAGGGATTTCCCTCTGGAAACACCATATATTTT. Translating it yields CASSEQGFPSGNTIYF.

This chain links TRBV19 with TRBJ1-5, with 8 bases fitting TRBD1. Germline CDR1 LNHDA, CDR2 SQIVND (reference sequence). The trim removed 8 bases at V and 3 bases at J, leaving 9 bases unmatched. The CDR3 is 15 amino acids. The CDR3 sequence: CASAWEDRDNQPQHF. DNA for the CDR3: TGTGCCAGTGCCTGGGAGGACAGGGACAATCAGCCCCAGCATTTT.

The rearrangement links TRBV4-3 to TRBJ2-1; D remains ambiguous. Germline V CDR1 and CDR2: LGHNA, YSLEER. Trimming took off 0 bases at V and 3 bases at J, with 15 bases between the two ends. The CDR3 runs 17 residues. CDR3 DNA sequence: TGCGCCAGCAGCCAAGATCTGTCTGAGTCTTTCTACAATGAGCAGTTCTTC. It encodes CASSQDLSESFYNEQFF.

The rearrangement uses TRBV7-9 and TRBJ2-1; D is unresolved. Germline V CDR1 and CDR2: SEHNR, FQNEAQ (reference sequence). The CDR3 runs to 12 residues. Trimming cost V 8 bases and J 10 bases, with 15 bases left between them. In DNA, the CDR3 is TGTGCCAGCTCTGATGGCCCTTGGGAGCAGTTCTTC. Translated, it gives CASSDGPWEQFF.

V gene TRBV7-9 combines with J gene TRBJ2-5, with D perhaps TRBD2 (6 bases). The V gene's germline CDR1 is SEHNR and CDR2 FQNEAQ (reference sequence). V was clipped by 0 bases and J by 7 bases, with 15 bases between them. The CDR3 length is 15 residues. The CDR3 region has the DNA TGTGCCAGCAGCTTAGCTGACGGAGGGTTTGGGACCCAGTACTTC. Protein sequence: CASSLADGGFGTQYF.

The V and J genes are TRBV29-1 and TRBJ2-7; D remains ambiguous. The CDR3 sequence is 11 residues long. CDR1 is SQVTM, CDR2 ANQGSEA, per germline. V was cut by 7 bases and J by 2 bases, with 9 bases left in between. The CDR3 DNA is TGCAGCGGGGCTACCGCCTACGAGCAGTACTTC. Its protein is CSGATAYEQYF.

This clone was counted only a few times. The chain combines TRBV7-9 with TRBJ2-1; a possible D gene is TRBD1 (7 bases). V lost 5 bases to trimming and J lost 6 bases, with 17 bases between them. This CDR3 spans 15 amino acids. Germline-derived CDR1 and CDR2 are SEHNR and FQNEAQ (reference sequence). DNA for the CDR3: TGTGCCAGCAGCCTATTACCAGGGGGGCTCAATGAGCAGTTCTTC. It encodes CASSLLPGGLNEQFF.